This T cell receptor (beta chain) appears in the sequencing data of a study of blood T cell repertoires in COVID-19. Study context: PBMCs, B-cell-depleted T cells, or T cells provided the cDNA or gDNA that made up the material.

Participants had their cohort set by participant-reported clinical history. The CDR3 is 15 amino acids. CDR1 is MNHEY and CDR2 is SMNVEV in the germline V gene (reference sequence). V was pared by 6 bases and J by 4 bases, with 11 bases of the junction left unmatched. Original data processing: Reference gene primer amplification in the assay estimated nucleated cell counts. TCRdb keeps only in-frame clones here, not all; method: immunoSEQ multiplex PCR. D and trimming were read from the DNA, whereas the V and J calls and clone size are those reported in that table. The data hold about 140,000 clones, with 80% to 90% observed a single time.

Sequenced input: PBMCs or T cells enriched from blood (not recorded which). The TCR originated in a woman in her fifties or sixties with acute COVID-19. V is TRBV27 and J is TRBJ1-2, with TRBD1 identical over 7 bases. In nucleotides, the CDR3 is TGTGCCAGCAGGGGTGACAGGGTTGGTGGCTATGGCTACACCTTC. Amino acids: CASRGDRVGGYGYTF.